The clone carrying this TCR beta chain was recorded at least ten times. TCRdb re-called the PCR reads with MiXCR, one entry per CDR3 protein. Found here are approximately 550,000 distinct CDR3 sequences, about a fifth of them singletons; the top ten hold more than 0.8%. Germline loops: CDR1 GTSNPN, CDR2 SVGIG (reference sequence). V was clipped by 0 bases and J by 5 bases, with 14 bases between them. CDR3 length: 14 residues. The data were taken from a study of molecular identifiers for immune sequencing clone quantification. The chain recombines TRBV30 with TRBJ2-7; D is possibly TRBD1 or TRBD2 (5 bases each). Source material: naive CD8+ T cells from blood, with Jurkat cell RNA spiked in. Sample subset: FACS-sorted CD8+CD4-CCR7+CD45RA+ naive T cells. The sequence came from a human donor in good health. Some libraries in this study had Jurkat cell RNA spiked in. The CDR3 here is CAWSVLKGRNEQYF. The CDR3 DNA follows: TGTGCCTGGAGTGTACTCAAGGGGAGAAACGAGCAGTACTTC. Full variable domain (rest looked up from reference TRBV30 and TRBJ2-7): SQTIHQWPATLVQPVGSPLSLECTVEGTSNPNLYWYRQAAGRGLQLLFYSVGIGQISSEVPQNLSASRPQDRQFILSSKKLLLSDSGFYLCAWSVLKGRNEQYFGPGTRLTVT.